The 25 T cell receptor beta chains given below trace back to one sample, sequenced in a study of shared clonotypes between healthy human individuals. Clones were sequenced by immunoSEQ multiplex PCR, and TCRdb holds only the in-frame ones, with some missing. The sample carries over 2 million clones, roughly 94% recorded once. Sequences were obtained from naive CD4+ T cells sorted from blood. The subset was: CD45RA+ positively selected. These receptors originate from a man aged 18 to 29 in good health.

The chain couples TRBV7-6 to TRBJ1-4, with no clear D. V gave up 1 base and J gave up 3 bases, with 3 bases separating them. The CDR3 sequence is 13 residues long. Germline V CDR1 and CDR2: SGHVS, FNYEAQ. The CDR3 spells CASSLDPNEKLFF. CDR3 coding DNA: TGTGCCAGCAGCTTAGATCCTAATGAAAAACTGTTTTTT. The entire variable domain, with the rest obtained from reference TRBV7-6 and TRBJ1-4, is as follows: GAGVSQSPRYKVTKRGQDVALRCDPISGHVSLYWYRQALGQGPEFLTYFNYEAQQDKSGLPNDRFSAERPEGSISTLTIQRTEQRDSAMYRCASSLDPNEKLFFGSGTQLSVL.

The chain recombines TRBV11-3 with TRBJ2-2; 13 bases match TRBD2. The CDR3 is made up of 15 amino acids. Germline assignment: CDR1 SGHNT and CDR2 YENEEA. The V and J ends lost 5 bases and 6 bases, in that order; junction bases with no gene match: 3. The CDR3 loop reads CASSPGLAGSGELFF. The CDR3 DNA reads TGTGCCAGCAGCCCGGGACTAGCGGGGTCCGGGGAGCTGTTTTTT.

This chain links TRBV10-1 with TRBJ2-1, with D perhaps TRBD1 (5 bases). Per the germline V gene, CDR1 is WNHNN and CDR2 is SYGVQD (reference sequence). With 6 bases removed from V and 2 bases from J, the gap between germline ends came to 17 bases. The CDR3 is 16 amino acids. In nucleotides, the CDR3 is TGCGCCAGCAGGCCCCGAGGAAGGGGCCCCTACAATGAGCAGTTCTTC. This encodes CASRPRGRGPYNEQFF.

A single count supports this clone. The chain carries TRBV29-1 and TRBJ2-1; TRBD2 matches at 7 bases. Germline-derived CDR1 and CDR2 are SQVTM and ANQGSEA. There are 11 residues in the CDR3. Trimming cost V 7 bases and J 9 bases; bases outside gene matches: 6. For the CDR3, the DNA is TGCAGCGGGGAGGGAGGGATTGAGCAGTTCTTC. Protein sequence: CSGEGGIEQFF.

The chain carries TRBV6-1 and TRBJ1-5; tentative D call: TRBD1 (6 bases). CDR1 MNHNS and CDR2 SASEGT come from the germline V gene. This CDR3 is 15 amino acids long. CDR3 protein: CALRAGALSNQPQHF. The CDR3 region has the DNA TGTGCTCTCAGGGCAGGGGCCCTTAGCAATCAGCCCCAGCATTTT.

This sequence joins TRBV9 and TRBJ1-1; D unclear. Germline-derived CDR1 and CDR2 are SGDLS and YYNGEE. CDR3 length: 15 residues. V lost 2 bases and J 0 bases, leaving 11 bases between the germline ends. CDR3: CASSVVAQMNTEAFF. The DNA of the CDR3 is TGTGCCAGCAGCGTCGTTGCACAGATGAACACTGAAGCTTTCTTT.

This clone appeared once. The chain has TRBV5-4 and TRBJ2-5; 9 bases match TRBD1. V lost 3 bases to trimming and J lost 0 bases; unmatched junction nucleotides: 3. CDR3 length: 15 amino acids. CDR1 SGHNT and CDR2 YYREEE come from the germline V gene (reference sequence). For the CDR3, the DNA is TGTGCCAGCAGCTGGGACAGGGAGTACCAAGAGACCCAGTACTTC. Amino acid sequence: CASSWDREYQETQYF. Variable domain in full (rest from reference TRBV5-4 and TRBJ2-5): ETGVTQSPTHLIKTRGQQVTLRCSSQSGHNTVSWYQQALGQGPQFIFQYYREEENGRGNFPPRFSGLQFPNYSSELNVNALELDDSALYLCASSWDREYQETQYFGPGTRLLVL.

The chain recombines TRBV5-1 with TRBJ1-6; 10 positions agree with TRBD1. V was pared by 7 bases and J by 8 bases, with 6 bases of the junction left unmatched. The CDR3 loop spans 14 amino acids. CDR1 is SGHRS and CDR2 is YFSETQ in the germline V gene. Here the CDR3 reads CASSAGTGDSPLHF. In DNA, the CDR3 is TGCGCCAGCTCAGCCGGGACAGGGGATTCACCCCTCCACTTT.

The genes are TRBV2 and TRBJ1-4; no firm D call. Germline V CDR1 and CDR2: SNHLY, FYNNEI. The CDR3 runs 14 residues. Trimming stripped 9 bases from V and 3 bases from J, with 14 bases between. DNA for the CDR3: TGTGCCAGTACAGTGCTGGATTCTAATGAAAAACTGTTTTTT. Residues: CASTVLDSNEKLFF.

The chain joins TRBV25-1 to TRBJ1-1, with TRBD1 as a possible D gene (6 bases). Germline V lookup: CDR1 MGHDK, CDR2 SYGVNS. The ends were cut back, 0 bases at V and 5 bases at J, with 16 bases in the middle. This CDR3 region has 16 residues. The CDR3 loop is CASSEYNGGGPTEAFF. CDR3 bases: TGTGCCAGCAGTGAATATAATGGGGGGGGGCCGACTGAAGCTTTCTTT.

The chain carries TRBV5-4 and TRBJ1-1; 9 bases agree with TRBD1. This CDR3 has 14 amino acids. Germline CDR1 SGHNT, CDR2 YYREEE (reference sequence). With V trimmed by 2 bases and J by 4 bases, 3 bases remained unmatched. The CDR3 coding sequence is TGTGCCAGCAGCTTAGACAGGGGGGGCACTGAAGCTTTCTTT. It codes for CASSLDRGGTEAFF.

The V and J genes are TRBV18 and TRBJ2-7, with 7 bases that match TRBD2. The CDR3 runs to 16 residues. Germline CDR1 is KGHSH and CDR2 is LQKENI. J lost 2 bases, V lost 8 bases, and 15 bases had no gene match. Written as DNA, the CDR3 is TGTGCCAGCCGACTCGGGGCTGGCAGCGGGACCTACGAGCAGTACTTC. This sequence encodes CASRLGAGSGTYEQYF.

This chain joins TRBV14 and TRBJ2-7; TRBD1 is a possible D gene (5 bases). Trimming took 1 base from V and 5 from J, leaving 15 bases between them. This CDR3 has 15 residues. Germline CDR1 reads SGHDN; CDR2 reads FVKESK. CDR3 sequence (DNA): TGTGCCAGCAGCCAAGCGAGCCTGGGGCGAGACGAGCAGTACTTC. This sequence encodes CASSQASLGRDEQYF.

The CDR3 DNA reads as TGTGCCAGCAGTGAAGGGACAGTCTATAGCAATCAGCCCCAGCATTTT. It translates to CASSEGTVYSNQPQHF. The gene calls are TRBV6-1 and TRBJ1-5; tentatively, D is TRBD1 (6 bases). V was trimmed by 1 base and J by 0 bases, leaving 10 bases between them. This CDR3 region has 16 residues. Germline CDR1 and CDR2: MNHNS and SASEGT.

A single count supports this clone. The chain combines TRBV7-9 with TRBJ1-3; no clear D. V lost 6 bases, J lost 1 base, and 10 bases lay in between. The length of the CDR3 is 14 residues. Germline V gene data show CDR1 as SEHNR and CDR2 as FQNEAQ (reference sequence). The DNA for the CDR3 is TGTGCCAGCAGTGCGAGTAGTTCTGGAAACACCATATATTTT. Amino acid sequence: CASSASSSGNTIYF.

As regards this clone: The sample contains more than one DNA sequence encoding this CDR3. The chain couples TRBV18 to TRBJ2-5; the D is unclear. The V and J ends lost 2 bases and 1 base respectively, with 5 bases between them. The CDR3 has 13 residues. The V gene's germline CDR1 is KGHSH and CDR2 LQKENI. DNA for the CDR3: TGTGCCAGCTCACCAGGCGGCCAAGAGACCCAGTACTTC. It specifies CASSPGGQETQYF.

The chain couples TRBV7-3 to TRBJ1-1; D might be TRBD1 (5 bases). The V and J ends lost 0 bases and 6 bases respectively, with 17 bases between them. The CDR3 has 16 residues. Germline CDR1 reads SGHTA; CDR2 reads FQGTGA. CDR3 residues: CASSLTPSRRGAEAFF. In nucleotides, the CDR3 is TGTGCCAGCAGCTTAACCCCCTCCCGGCGGGGCGCTGAAGCTTTCTTT.

The CDR3 DNA reads TGTGCCAGCAAAAGGACAGGGGGTTCTGAAGCTTTCTTT. Amino acids: CASKRTGGSEAFF. The V call is TRBV6-5, the J call TRBJ1-1, with 10 bases lining up with TRBD1. Germline CDR1 MNHEY, CDR2 SVGAGI. V shed 7 bases and J 6 bases; nucleotides not matched to a gene: 5. This CDR3 has 13 amino acids.

V gene TRBV2 combines with J gene TRBJ2-7; 10 positions match TRBD2. With V trimmed by 3 bases and J by 0 bases, 2 bases remained unmatched. From germline, CDR1 is SNHLY and CDR2 FYNNEI. This CDR3 is 15 amino acids long. The chain's CDR3 is CASSDSGRTSYEQYF. CDR3 coding DNA: TGTGCCAGCAGTGATAGCGGGAGGACCTCCTACGAGCAGTACTTC.

The count of this clone is one. The rearrangement links TRBV7-2 to TRBJ2-7; TRBD2 matches at 8 bases. Germline V gives CDR1 SGHTA, CDR2 FQGNSA. V trimming: 1 base; J trimming: 2 bases; junction bases outside the gene matches: 4. This CDR3 has 15 amino acids. The DNA of the CDR3 is TGTGCCAGCAGCTTAGACCGGACTAGCACCTACGAGCAGTACTTC. Translated, it gives CASSLDRTSTYEQYF. Together with reference TRBV7-2 and TRBJ2-7, the CDR3 gives the full variable domain: GAGVSQSPSNKVTEKGKDVELRCDPISGHTALYWYRQSLGQGLEFLIYFQGNSAPDKSGLPSDRFSAERTGGSVSTLTIQRTQQEDSAVYLCASSLDRTSTYEQYFGPGTRLTVT.

J is TRBJ1-2 and V is TRBV30; a weak D match, TRBD1 (6 bases). CDR3 length: 14 amino acids. The germline V gene has CDR1 GTSNPN and CDR2 SVGIG (reference sequence). With 2 bases removed from V and 3 bases from J, the gap between germline ends came to 13 bases. CDR3 sequence reads: CAWSLTGWDYGYTF. The CDR3 DNA sequence: TGTGCCTGGAGTTTGACAGGATGGGACTATGGCTACACCTTC.

V usage is TRBV29-1 and J usage is TRBJ1-1; the D gene is possibly TRBD1 (5 bases). Germline loops: CDR1 SQVTM, CDR2 ANQGSEA. The length of the CDR3 is 14 residues. V was shortened by 4 bases and J by 4 bases, with 16 bases between the two germline ends. Written as DNA, the CDR3 is TGCAGCGTTGGGGAGGGGCTTGGTTTCACTGAAGCTTTCTTT. Its translation is CSVGEGLGFTEAFF.

The chain uses TRBV28 and TRBJ1-4; 9 positions match TRBD1. This CDR3 is 15 amino acids long. V lost 6 bases, J lost 8 bases, and 10 bases stayed unmatched. The germline gives CDR1 MDHEN, CDR2 SYDVKM. The CDR3 DNA sequence: TGTGCCAGCAGCACTGCCGGGACAGGGCCCGAAAAACTGTTTTTT. This translates into CASSTAGTGPEKLFF.

This clone was found a few times. Other nucleotide sequences from this sample produce the same CDR3. The chain employs TRBV6-5 and TRBJ2-1; TRBD2 matches at 11 bases. V was pared by 6 bases and J by 2 bases, with 3 bases of the junction left unmatched. The CDR3 extends over 15 amino acids. Germline CDR1 MNHEY, CDR2 SVGAGI. Here the CDR3 DNA reads TGTGCCAGCAGCCCGGGACTAGCGGCCTACAATGAGCAGTTCTTC. As protein: CASSPGLAAYNEQFF.

As to this clone: One end of the junction fails to match germline, which may point to a read error. The chain is built from TRBV11-3 and TRBJ1-2; D is uncertain. CDR1 is SGHNT and CDR2 is YENEEA in the germline V gene. The CDR3 contains 9 residues. The DNA of the CDR3 is TGTGCCAGCAGCTTAGCTGGGGACTTC. This sequence encodes CASSLAGDF.